This T cell receptor beta chain came from a study of blood T cells in healthy people across ages. Broader study findings: Donor CMV status, an unknown factor, possibly confounded changes in expanded clonotypes. Comparison with aged donors showed that long-lived donors had more naive CD4+ cells and higher diversity. It was found that TCR beta diversity correlated strongly with the percentage of naive T cells.

CDR1 and CDR2 (germline): SGHTA, FQGNSA. The CDR3 has 14 amino acids. Trimming cost V 2 bases and J 10 bases, with 15 bases left between them. A second about 7 to 11 cycle PCR used barcoded and J-beta primers. TCRdb ran MiXCR on the 5' RACE reads and lists one entry per CDR3 protein. The table shows roughly 1,800,000 distinct CDR3 sequences, with about 49% occurring only once. Total RNA amounts of at least 5.5 micrograms were extracted per sample. To note about this clonotype: Its antigen is still unknown.

Material for sequencing was blood. The chain couples TRBV7-2 to TRBJ2-1, with D possibly called TRBD1 or TRBD2 (6 bases each). This TCR derives from a woman in her forties in good health. The CDR3 coding sequence is TGTGCCAGCAGCTTAAATTCAATAGGGGGGGAGCAGTTCTTC. Its protein is CASSLNSIGGEQFF. Supplemented by reference TRBV7-2 and TRBJ2-1, the full variable domain reads GAGVSQSPSNKVTEKGKDVELRCDPISGHTALYWYRQSLGQGLEFLIYFQGNSAPDKSGLPSDRFSAERTGGSVSTLTIQRTQQEDSAVYLCASSLNSIGGEQFFGPGTRLTVL.